The rows below give T cell receptor beta chains drawn from one sample of a study of T-cell reconstitution after alpha-beta-depleted transplantation in children. TCRdb reprocessed the PCR reads with MiXCR, giving one entry per CDR3 protein. The sample lists some 78,000 distinct CDR3 sequences, roughly 14% seen once, with 27% in the top ten. The sequences come from PBMCs, mostly from graft donor cells, collected 180 days after TCRalphabeta/CD19-depleted stem cell transplant. The origin of the receptors is a male patient under 10 years old who had a stem cell transplant for acute lymphoblastic leukemia, so the T cells may come from the graft donor. Each CDR3 is given with its conserved first and last residue. D genes are given only for firm matches. Not all rows give a size; the values are once, few, many and, for expanded clones, a class.

abundance	d_gene	v_gene	j_gene	CDR3aa	CDR3nt
few	NA	TRBV20-1	TRBJ1-3	CSARNPGNTIYF	TGCAGTGCTAGAAACCCTGGAAACACCATATATTTT
NA	NA	TRBV7-6	TRBJ2-1	CASSLASGFLIF	TGTGCCAGCAGCTTAGCCTCTGGGTTTCTGATCTTC
few	NA	TRBV5-1	TRBJ2-5	CASSLGGNVETQYF	TGCGCCAGCAGCTTGGGAGGCAATGTGGAGACCCAGTACTTC
few	NA	TRBV6-5	TRBJ2-7	CASSYLPGGYEQYF	TGTGCCAGCAGTTATTTACCGGGTGGCTACGAGCAGTACTTC
few	NA	TRBV7-9	TRBJ1-2	CASSFFFLGRNHYGYTF	TGTGCCAGCAGCTTTTTCTTCCTCGGCAGGAATCACTATGGCTACACCTTC
many	TRBD1	TRBV12-3/TRBV12-4	TRBJ2-2	CASSLKRQGNTGELFF	TGTGCCAGCAGTTTAAAGCGACAGGGGAACACCGGGGAGCTGTTTTTT
few	NA	TRBV7-2	TRBJ1-1	CASSLPSLNTEAFF	TGTGCCAGCAGCTTACCGAGCTTGAACACTGAAGCTTTCTTT
NA	TRBD1	TRBV12-5	TRBJ2-5	CASAPGTGASETQYF	TGTGCTAGTGCCCCCGGGACAGGGGCATCAGAGACCCAGTACTTC
many	NA	TRBV7-2	TRBJ2-7	CASSLVSYEQYF	TGTGCCAGCAGCTTAGTTAGCTACGAGCAGTACTTC
few	TRBD1	TRBV6-1	TRBJ1-5	CASSRGGGSQPQHF	TGTGCCAGCAGTCGAGGAGGGGGCTCTCAGCCCCAGCATTTT
NA	NA	TRBV3-1	TRBJ1-2	CASSQESGFIYGYTF	TGTGCCAGCAGCCAGGAATCCGGGTTTATCTATGGCTACACCTTC
NA	NA	TRBV6-2/TRBV6-3	TRBJ2-5	CASTVGGETQYF	TGTGCCAGCACGGTAGGGGGAGAGACCCAGTACTTC
NA	NA	TRBV20-1	TRBJ1-2	CSAPWVRGYGYTF	TGCAGTGCTCCCTGGGTGAGAGGCTATGGCTACACCTTC
NA	TRBD1	TRBV18	TRBJ2-2	CASSFGQGPNTGELFF	TGTGCCAGCTCCTTCGGACAGGGGCCTAACACCGGGGAGCTGTTTTTT
NA	NA	TRBV29-1	TRBJ2-5	CSVVGGVAWETQYF	TGCAGCGTTGTGGGCGGGGTGGCGTGGGAGACCCAGTACTTC
NA	NA	TRBV6-5	TRBJ2-3	CASSYSLEKGSLLQYF	TGTGCCAGCAGTTACTCTTTGGAAAAGGGGTCATTGCTGCAGTATTTT
few	NA	TRBV28	TRBJ2-7	CASSFGGGYLDEQYF	TGTGCCAGCAGTTTCGGAGGGGGCTATCTCGACGAGCAGTACTTC
NA	NA	TRBV30	TRBJ2-7	CAWRRGTGEQYF	TGTGCCTGGAGACGCGGGACCGGGGAGCAGTACTTC
NA	NA	TRBV20-1	TRBJ2-7	CSATGVSYEQYF	TGCAGTGCCACAGGTGTGTCCTACGAGCAGTACTTC
few	NA	TRBV27	TRBJ1-4	CASSTTGWTEKLFF	TGTGCCAGCAGTACTACAGGCTGGACTGAAAAACTGTTTTTT
few	TRBD1	TRBV20-1	TRBJ1-4	CSAQTGRREKLFF	TGCAGTGCTCAGACAGGGAGGAGGGAAAAACTGTTTTTT
many	NA	TRBV29-1	TRBJ2-1	CSVEGGNEQFF	TGCAGCGTTGAAGGGGGCAATGAGCAGTTCTTC
few	NA	TRBV11-1	TRBJ1-3	CASSFVSGNTIYF	TGTGCCAGCAGCTTCGTTTCTGGAAACACCATATATTTT
few	TRBD1	TRBV20-1	TRBJ1-2	CSARLDRDRGNYGYTF	TGCAGTGCTAGATTGGATCGGGACAGGGGGAACTATGGCTACACCTTC
NA	TRBD2	TRBV11-1	TRBJ2-1	CASSLIERENEQFF	TGTGCCAGCAGCTTAATCGAGCGGGAGAATGAGCAGTTCTTC
NA	TRBD2	TRBV4-2	TRBJ2-5	CASSPGLALQETQYF	TGTGCCAGCAGCCCCGGACTAGCGTTACAAGAGACCCAGTACTTC
NA	NA	TRBV7-2	TRBJ2-7	CASSPRAGFDEQYF	TGTGCCAGCAGCCCTAGAGCCGGGTTCGACGAGCAGTACTTC
many	TRBD1	TRBV4-3	TRBJ1-2	CASSQGRTGGGGYTF	TGCGCCAGCAGCCAGGGAAGGACAGGGGGAGGAGGCTACACCTTC
few	NA	TRBV6-5	TRBJ2-4	CASSPGANIQYF	TGTGCCAGCAGTCCCGGGGCAAACATTCAGTACTTC
NA	NA	TRBV20-1	TRBJ1-1	CSAIRGQGLGTEAFF	TGCAGTGCTATACGTGGTCAGGGTTTAGGCACTGAAGCTTTCTTT
medium-sized	TRBD2	TRBV4-3	TRBJ2-7	CASSQARGGSNYEQYF	TGCGCCAGCAGCCAAGCCCGTGGCGGGAGTAACTACGAGCAGTACTTC
NA	NA	TRBV6-5	TRBJ1-2	CASSYWTEPLPNYGYTF	TGTGCCAGCAGTTACTGGACAGAACCTCTCCCTAACTATGGCTACACCTTC
once	NA	TRBV20-1	TRBJ2-7	CSATGRGPYEQYF	TGCAGTGCCACAGGGAGGGGACCCTACGAGCAGTACTTC
NA	TRBD1	TRBV15	TRBJ1-5	CATSQQGDQPQHF	TGTGCCACCAGCCAACAGGGGGACCAGCCCCAGCATTTT
few	TRBD1	TRBV9	TRBJ2-3	CASSGGQGDTDTQYF	TGTGCCAGCAGCGGGGGACAGGGTGACACAGATACGCAGTATTTT
many	TRBD1	TRBV12-3/TRBV12-4	TRBJ1-4	CASSSETGGRNEKLFF	TGTGCCAGCAGCTCAGAGACAGGGGGCCGTAATGAAAAACTGTTTTTT
few	NA	TRBV12-3/TRBV12-4	TRBJ2-1	CASSPGAIDEQFF	TGTGCCAGCAGTCCGGGGGCTATCGATGAGCAGTTCTTC
NA	NA	TRBV9	TRBJ2-1	CASSGYNEQFF	TGTGCCAGCAGCGGTTACAATGAGCAGTTCTTC
NA	NA	TRBV15	TRBJ2-7	CATSRAPGSLHYEQYF	TGTGCCACCAGCAGAGCCCCCGGGAGCTTACACTACGAGCAGTACTTC
NA	NA	TRBV4-1	TRBJ2-1	CASSRHYNEQFF	TGCGCCAGCAGCCGACATTACAATGAGCAGTTCTTC
NA	NA	TRBV25-1	TRBJ1-1	CASSGPGTTEAFF	TGTGCCAGCAGTGGGCCCGGGACAACTGAAGCTTTCTTT
once	NA	TRBV27	TRBJ2-7	CAGSLRGPSNEQYF	TGTGCCGGCAGTTTAAGGGGCCCTTCGAACGAGCAGTACTTC
NA	TRBD1	TRBV7-9	TRBJ2-5	CASSPGQGTQETQYF	TGTGCCAGCAGCCCCGGACAGGGTACGCAAGAGACCCAGTACTTC
many	TRBD2	TRBV7-6	TRBJ2-1	CASSLEGLAGDNEQFF	TGTGCCAGCAGCTTAGAAGGACTAGCGGGCGACAATGAGCAGTTCTTC
few	NA	TRBV6-5	TRBJ2-7	CASSYSFDRNEQYF	TGTGCCAGCAGTTACTCGTTCGACAGGAACGAGCAGTACTTC
few	NA	TRBV20-1	TRBJ2-4	CSARPGRTLAKNIQYF	TGCAGTGCTAGACCTGGACGGACATTAGCCAAAAACATTCAGTACTTC
few	NA	TRBV29-1	TRBJ2-7	CSVVGRLSYEQYF	TGCAGCGTTGTGGGCAGGCTATCCTACGAGCAGTACTTC
NA	TRBD1	TRBV20-1	TRBJ1-2	CSASPGQGVIFTYGYTF	TGCAGTGCTAGCCCGGGACAGGGAGTCATATTTACCTATGGCTACACCTTC
NA	NA	TRBV4-1	TRBJ1-2	CASSQDRAGGYTF	TGCGCCAGCAGCCAAGATCGGGCAGGCGGCTACACCTTC
NA	NA	TRBV20-1	TRBJ2-4	CSAELQNIQYF	TGCAGTGCGGAACTTCAAAACATTCAGTACTTC
few	NA	TRBV5-6	TRBJ1-2	CASSLVQGNYGYTF	TGTGCCAGCAGCTTGGTCCAGGGCAACTATGGCTACACCTTC
many	TRBD2	TRBV5-6	TRBJ2-1	CASSLHWRTSGYYNEQFF	TGTGCCAGCAGCTTGCATTGGCGGACTAGCGGCTACTACAATGAGCAGTTCTTC
NA	NA	TRBV5-1	TRBJ2-5	CASSPGREKTQYF	TGCGCCAGCAGCCCGGGACGGGAAAAGACCCAGTACTTC
few	TRBD2	TRBV20-1	TRBJ2-7	CSARTSESYEQYF	TGCAGTGCTAGGACTAGCGAGTCCTACGAGCAGTACTTC
few	NA	TRBV5-1	TRBJ2-6	CASSLVLSGANVLTF	TGCGCCAGCAGCTTGGTTCTCTCTGGGGCCAACGTCCTGACTTTC